The T cell receptor beta chain under discussion was sequenced for a study of T cell changes during pregnancy in multiple sclerosis. Using immunoSEQ multiplex PCR, the repertoire was profiled, and TCRdb retains in-frame clones only, with some absent. The sample has around 56,000 clones, approximately 94% seen once. Germline lookup yields CDR1 SGHRS and CDR2 YFSETQ. V lost 3 bases and J lost 2, with 12 bases in between. CDR3 length equals 14 residues. This clone occurred once. The chain uses TRBV5-1 and TRBJ2-7; D is unclear. This sequence originates from a female donor with multiple sclerosis, enrolled in a pregnancy study. The sequencing used CD8+ T cells from peripheral blood mononuclear cells, collected after pregnancy. CDR3 loop: CASSSGTLTYEQYF. DNA for the CDR3: TGCGCCAGCAGCTCAGGAACACTTACCTACGAGCAGTACTTC.